This is a list of T cell receptor beta chains from one sample in a study of radiation and T cells in renal cell carcinoma. Using immunoSEQ multiplex PCR, the repertoire was profiled, and TCRdb retains in-frame clones only, with some absent. Here the sample spans over 90,000 clones, 65% to 90% being singletons. Sequenced material: blood, taken from a patient whose treatment included radiotherapy and nephrectomy. The source is a man between 60 and 70 years old with renal cell carcinoma. CDR3s include the opening cysteine and the closing phenylalanine or tryptophan. A D gene is named only where the DNA matches it firmly. Clone size is not always given. Where it is, it says once, few, many or a class for expanded clones.

CDR3nt,CDR3aa,abundance,d_gene,j_gene,v_gene
TGTGCCAGCAGGACCCCCGGGACACACAATGAGCAGTTCTTC,CASRTPGTHNEQFF,NA,NA,TRBJ2-1,TRBV28
TGTGCCAGCAGTTACTCGGGGGCTAACTATGGCTACACCTTC,CASSYSGANYGYTF,once,NA,TRBJ1-2,TRBV6-5
TGTGCCAGCAGCCGAGCCCCAGGTCTCGGAAACGAGCAGTACTTC,CASSRAPGLGNEQYF,NA,NA,TRBJ2-7,TRBV4-2
TGCGCCAGCAGCAGCGAACAGGGGGATTGGACTGAAGCTTTCTTT,CASSSEQGDWTEAFF,NA,TRBD1,TRBJ1-1,TRBV5-1
TGTGCCAGCAGCTTCGTTAATGAAAAACTGTTTTTT,CASSFVNEKLFF,NA,NA,TRBJ1-4,TRBV7-9
TGTGCCAGCAATATTGCAGCGAACACCGGGGAGCTGTTTTTT,CASNIAANTGELFF,NA,NA,TRBJ2-2,TRBV28
TGTGCCAGTAGCGCTGGACGGGATACGCAGTATTTT,CASSAGRDTQYF,NA,NA,TRBJ2-3,TRBV19
TGTGCCAGCAGCGTCGGAAGGGGAACTGGAAACACCATATATTTT,CASSVGRGTGNTIYF,NA,NA,TRBJ1-3,TRBV11-3
TGTGCCAGCAGTTGGCGGACTAGCGGGTACAATGAGCAGTTCTTC,CASSWRTSGYNEQFF,NA,TRBD2,TRBJ2-1,TRBV28
TGTGCCAGCAGCGTAGGAGGGACAGGGGCAAACGAGCAGTACTTC,CASSVGGTGANEQYF,NA,TRBD1,TRBJ2-7,TRBV9
TGTGCCAGCAGCTTGGCGGGCGCAGGGGGCTACTATGGCTACACCTTC,CASSLAGAGGYYGYTF,NA,TRBD1,TRBJ1-2,TRBV5-4
TGCGCCAGCAGCCAAGCCATATTAACCTATGGCTACACCTTC,CASSQAILTYGYTF,NA,NA,TRBJ1-2,TRBV4-1
TGCGCCAGCAGCTTGAGGAGGAATGAGCAGTTCTTC,CASSLRRNEQFF,NA,NA,TRBJ2-1,TRBV5-1
TGTGCCAGCAGTGAAGCGTTGGGCAGGGGGCAACAGCCCCAGCATTTT,CASSEALGRGQQPQHF,NA,TRBD1,TRBJ1-5,TRBV6-1
TGCAGCGTTGAAGAGGCGGCTAGCGGGAGTAGTACGCAGTATTTT,CSVEEAASGSSTQYF,NA,TRBD2,TRBJ2-3,TRBV29-1